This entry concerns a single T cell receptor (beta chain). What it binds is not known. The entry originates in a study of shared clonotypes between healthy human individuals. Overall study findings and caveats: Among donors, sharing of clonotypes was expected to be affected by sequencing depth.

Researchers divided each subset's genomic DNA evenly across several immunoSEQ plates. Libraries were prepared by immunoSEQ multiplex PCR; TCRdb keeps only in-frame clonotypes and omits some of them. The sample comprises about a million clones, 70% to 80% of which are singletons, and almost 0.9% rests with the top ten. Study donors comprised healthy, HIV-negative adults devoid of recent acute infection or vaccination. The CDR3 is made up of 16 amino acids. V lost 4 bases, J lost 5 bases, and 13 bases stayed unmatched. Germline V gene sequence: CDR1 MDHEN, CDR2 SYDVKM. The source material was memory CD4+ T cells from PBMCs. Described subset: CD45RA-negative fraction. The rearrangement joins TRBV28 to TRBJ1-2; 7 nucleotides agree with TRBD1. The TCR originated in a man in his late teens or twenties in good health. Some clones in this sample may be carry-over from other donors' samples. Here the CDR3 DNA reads TGTGCCAGCAGTTCAATAACACAGGGGCCGACATATGGCTACACCTTC. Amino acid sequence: CASSSITQGPTYGYTF.